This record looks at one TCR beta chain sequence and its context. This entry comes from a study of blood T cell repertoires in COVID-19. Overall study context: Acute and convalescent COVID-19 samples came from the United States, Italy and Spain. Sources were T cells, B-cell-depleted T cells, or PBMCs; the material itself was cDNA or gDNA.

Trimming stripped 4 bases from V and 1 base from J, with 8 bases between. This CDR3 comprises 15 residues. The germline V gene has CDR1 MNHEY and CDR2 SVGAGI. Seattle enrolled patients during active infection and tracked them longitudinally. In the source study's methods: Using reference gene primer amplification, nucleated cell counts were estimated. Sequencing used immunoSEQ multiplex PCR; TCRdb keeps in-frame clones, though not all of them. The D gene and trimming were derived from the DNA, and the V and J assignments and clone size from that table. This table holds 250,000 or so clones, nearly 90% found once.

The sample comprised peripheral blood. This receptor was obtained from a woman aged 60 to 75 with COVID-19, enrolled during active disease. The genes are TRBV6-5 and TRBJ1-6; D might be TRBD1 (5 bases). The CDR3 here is CASSSKGSYNSPLHF. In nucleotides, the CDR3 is TGTGCCAGCAGTTCAAAGGGGTCCTATAATTCACCCCTCCACTTT.